The 7 T cell receptor beta chains listed next were all sequenced from one sample in a study of technical replicates of blood from a few donors. TCRdb's table, derived via immunoSEQ multiplex PCR, lists solely in-frame clones and lacks some. The top ten hold approximately 0.42% of the sample, which has about 80,000 clones, roughly 91% seen once. Source material: T cells isolated from PBMCs. These receptors were collected from a human donor in good health.

The rearrangement joins TRBV29-1 to TRBJ2-4; maybe TRBD1 (7 bases). Trimming pared 3 bases from V and 8 bases from J, leaving 20 bases between. Germline values: CDR1 SQVTM, CDR2 ANQGSEA. The CDR3 loop spans 15 amino acids. The CDR3 DNA reads TGCAGCGTTGAGGGAGGAGAGGGGGCAGGGGACATTCAGTACTTC. It yields the protein CSVEGGEGAGDIQYF.

The rearrangement links TRBV7-2 to TRBJ1-1; 8 bases agree with TRBD1. Germline values: CDR1 SGHTA, CDR2 FQGNSA. Unmatched junction bases numbered 7, after V lost 2 bases and J lost 11 bases. The CDR3 covers 13 residues. CDR3 protein: CASSLHPRGLAFF. The CDR3 DNA reads TGTGCCAGCAGCTTACACCCCAGGGGGCTTGCTTTCTTT.

CDR3 coding DNA: TGTGCCAGCAGCGACTCCCAGCAGGGAAACTACGAGCAGTACTTC. This gives the protein CASSDSQQGNYEQYF. The chain joins TRBV9 to TRBJ2-7, with D maybe TRBD1 (5 bases). Per the germline V gene, CDR1 is SGDLS and CDR2 is YYNGEE. The CDR3 loop spans 15 amino acids. Trimming removed 3 bases at V and 3 bases at J, with 16 bases between.

The V gene is TRBV9, the J gene TRBJ2-2; possible D gene TRBD2, 6 bases. The CDR3 has 12 residues. The V gene's germline CDR1 is SGDLS and CDR2 YYNGEE. V lost 6 bases, J lost 6 bases, and 9 bases lay in between. Written as DNA, the CDR3 is TGTGCCAGCAACTCGGGAGCCGGGGAGCTGTTTTTT. Translating gives CASNSGAGELFF.

The chain couples TRBV7-9 to TRBJ2-5; the D is unclear. The CDR3 spans 13 residues. CDR1 SEHNR and CDR2 FQNEAQ come from the germline V gene (reference sequence). V was clipped by 8 bases and J by 5 bases, with 15 bases between them. As DNA, the CDR3 is TGTGCCAGCTCCCCCTCCGCCAGGGAGACCCAGTACTTC. Residues: CASSPSARETQYF.

This chain connects TRBV4-3 to TRBJ1-5; TRBD1 is a possible D gene (5 bases). V was clipped by 0 bases and J by 4 bases, with 10 bases between them. Germline-derived CDR1 and CDR2 are LGHNA and YSLEER. The CDR3 runs to 15 residues. The CDR3 sequence is CASSQDRGTNQPQHF. The DNA for the CDR3 is TGCGCCAGCAGCCAAGACCGGGGGACGAATCAGCCCCAGCATTTT.

This sequence joins TRBV29-1 and TRBJ2-7, with TRBD1 identical over 7 bases. The CDR3 consists of 13 residues. Germline V CDR1 and CDR2: SQVTM, ANQGSEA. Unmatched junction bases numbered 10, after V lost 8 bases and J lost 3 bases. The CDR3 DNA sequence: TGCAGCCCAGAGGGGACAGAATTCTACGAGCAGTACTTC. Translating it yields CSPEGTEFYEQYF.